This TCR beta chain stems from a study of vaccination effects on CD4 cells after COVID-19. The method was immunoSEQ multiplex PCR; TCRdb's version includes in-frame clones alone and lacks a portion of them. The repertoire has nearly 25,000 clones, around 63% of them found once; the top ten carry roughly 8.7%. Antigen-specific CD4+ T cells were expanded (with viral peptide pools) by the ViraFEST assay ahead of sequencing. Upon completion of 10 to 11 days in culture, CD4+ T cells were isolated. Each participant received a vaccine that was either BNT162b2 or mRNA-1273, given as two doses. A note on this clone: Its specificity is not known.

The sample consisted of CD4+ T cells from PBMCs cultured with SARS-CoV-2 spike peptides, taken after COVID-19 vaccination. This sequence originates from a human donor who received a COVID-19 vaccine.

CDR3 residues: CASSLKGTGGYTF. CDR3 DNA sequence: TGTGCCAGCAGCTTAAAGGGGACAGGGGGCTACACCTTC. This chain joins TRBV7-2 and TRBJ1-2, with 9 bases that match TRBD1. J lost 8 bases, V lost 2 bases, and 3 bases had no gene match. Germline loops: CDR1 SGHTA, CDR2 FQGNSA. There are 13 residues in the CDR3.